The 23 T cell receptor beta chains given below trace back to one sample, sequenced in a study of regulatory T cells in long-lasting Graves disease. Time point denoted: newly diagnosed GD, antithyroid drugs for less than 3 months. From PBMCs, RNA was extracted and then used to make the TCR library. Sequencing libraries for TCR beta were prepared with iRepertoire HTBI primers and Arm-PCR of CDR3 regions. Using its own MiXCR run on the multiplex PCR reads, TCRdb lists one record per CDR3 protein. Here the sample spans a few hundred thousand distinct CDR3 sequences, around 20% being singletons. Sample: peripheral blood mononuclear cells (PBMCs), taken at new diagnosis, from a patient treated with antithyroid drugs. The receptors shown here come from a female donor with Graves disease.

At least ten counts were recorded for this clonotype. This chain joins TRBV20-1 and TRBJ2-7; 7 nucleotides agree with TRBD2. Trimming took 6 bases from V and 3 from J; bases not matched to a gene: 14. This CDR3 is built from 15 residues. Per the germline V gene, CDR1 is DFQATT and CDR2 is SNEGSKA (reference sequence). This CDR3 reads CSAVRSGDLFYEQYF. In DNA form, the CDR3 reads TGCAGTGCCGTCAGAAGCGGGGACTTATTCTACGAGCAGTACTTC.

This clonotype came up many times. The gene calls are TRBV20-1 and TRBJ1-4; perhaps TRBD1 as D (5 bases). CDR1 is DFQATT, CDR2 SNEGSKA, per germline (reference sequence). The CDR3 has 14 residues. Trimming took 0 bases from V and 4 from J, leaving 9 bases between them. CDR3 sequence (DNA): TGCAGTGCTAGAGAGGGGGACCTTAATGAAAAACTGTTTTTT. Its translation: CSAREGDLNEKLFF.

This clonotype appeared many times. This sequence joins TRBV20-1 and TRBJ2-5, with D tentatively TRBD2 (6 bases). The CDR3 covers 12 residues. CDR1 DFQATT and CDR2 SNEGSKA come from the germline V gene (reference sequence). Trimming pared 4 bases from V and 3 bases from J, leaving 9 bases between. The CDR3: CSAISGKETQYF. For the CDR3, the DNA is TGCAGTGCTATTAGCGGCAAAGAGACCCAGTACTTC.

This clonotype was observed a handful of times. The chain recombines TRBV30 with TRBJ2-6; D may be TRBD2 (6 bases). Germline-derived CDR1 and CDR2 are GTSNPN and SVGIG (reference sequence). Trimming pared 2 bases from V and 0 bases from J, leaving 14 bases between. CDR3 length equals 17 residues. The CDR3 coding sequence is TGTGCCTGGAGTAACCCGGGACTCGACTCTGGGGCCAACGTCCTGACTTTC. Amino acid sequence: CAWSNPGLDSGANVLTF.

This clonotype was detected ten times or more. The chain combines TRBV28 with TRBJ2-1; 7 bases map to TRBD1. Germline V gives CDR1 MDHEN, CDR2 SYDVKM. V dropped 2 bases and J dropped 2; count of bases not matched to a gene: 9. CDR3 length: 17 residues. This CDR3 reads CASSLGVGGLTYNEQFF. CDR3 coding DNA: TGTGCCAGCAGTTTAGGGGTAGGGGGCCTCACCTACAATGAGCAGTTCTTC. The variable domain in full, completed from reference TRBV28 and TRBJ2-1, reads DVKVTQSSRYLVKRTGEKVFLECVQDMDHENMFWYRQDPGLGLRLIYFSYDVKMKEKGDIPEGYSVSREKKERFSLILESASTNQTSMYLCASSLGVGGLTYNEQFFGPGTRLTVL.

This clonotype was counted many times. The rearrangement joins TRBV20-1 to TRBJ1-1; D is ambiguous. The germline V and J ends were trimmed by 1 base and 3 bases, with 9 bases remaining between them. This CDR3 has 13 residues. Germline lookup yields CDR1 DFQATT and CDR2 SNEGSKA (reference sequence). This CDR3 is CSARGLGDTEAFF. CDR3 nucleotide sequence: TGCAGTGCTAGAGGGCTCGGAGACACTGAAGCTTTCTTT.

This clonotype showed up just a few times. The J gene is TRBJ2-1, the V gene TRBV25-1, with TRBD2 identical over 12 bases. Germline CDR1 is MGHDK and CDR2 is SYGVNS. The CDR3 sequence is 13 residues long. Unmatched junction bases numbered 3, after V lost 7 bases and J lost 8 bases. The CDR3 spells CASNLAGGYEQFF. CDR3 sequence (DNA): TGTGCCAGCAATCTAGCGGGAGGGTATGAGCAGTTCTTC.

Turning to this clonotype: Given a much more abundant clone one base away, this may be a read error. V and J are TRBV14 and TRBJ1-2; D is unclear. The germline CDR1 and CDR2 sequences are SGHDN and FVKESK. This CDR3 is built from 13 residues. Trimming removed 4 bases from V and 7 bases from J, with 13 bases in between. CDR3 bases: TGTGCCAGCAGCCCACGGGCTTGGGGTGGCTACACCTTC. This codes for CASSPRAWGGYTF.

Worth noting for this clonotype: A much larger clone sits a single nucleotide away, making a read error possible. The CDR3 loop is CASRQSAVLDHQCF. CDR3 in DNA: TGTGCCAGCAGGCAGTCGGCCGTCCTTGATCATCAGTGCTTC. The rearrangement joins TRBV6-2 or TRBV6-3 to TRBJ2-7; no definite D call. CDR3 size: 14 residues. The germline V gene encodes CDR1 MNHEY and CDR2 SVGEGT.

This clonotype was seen a few times. Possible read error: a much larger clone is one base away. This CDR3 is CSVRGGTNTGELFF. The CDR3 coding sequence is TGCAGCGTCAGGGGCGGGACGAACACCGGGGAGCTGTTTTTT. The rearrangement uses TRBV29-1 and TRBJ2-2; D may be TRBD1 or TRBD2 (6 bases each). The CDR3 runs 14 residues. V lost 6 bases, J lost 0 bases, and 11 bases lay in between. The germline V gene has CDR1 SQVTM and CDR2 ANQGSEA.

V usage is TRBV7-9 and J usage is TRBJ2-7, with TRBD1 matching 7 bases. The CDR3 has 15 residues. After removal of 5 bases from V and 7 bases from J, the junction contained 14 bases not matched to a gene. The germline V gene has CDR1 SEHNR and CDR2 FQNEAQ (reference sequence). CDR3: CASSGGQILRLEQYF. The CDR3 DNA is TGTGCCAGCAGCGGGGGACAGATCCTACGTTTGGAGCAGTACTTC. Based on the CDR3 plus reference TRBV7-9 and TRBJ2-7, the full variable domain is DTGVSQNPRHKITKRGQNVTFRCDPISEHNRLYWYRQTLGQGPEFLTYFQNEAQLEKSRLLSDRFSAERPKGSFSTLEIQRTEQGDSAMYLCASSGGQILRLEQYFGPGTRLTVT.

This clonotype was seen ten or more times. The chain has TRBV9 and TRBJ2-7, with a possible D match to TRBD1 (5 bases). The germline gives CDR1 SGDLS, CDR2 YYNGEE. The CDR3 totals 14 residues. Trimming removed 0 bases at V and 6 bases at J, with 13 bases between. Here the CDR3 DNA reads TGTGCCAGCAGCGTAGGTAGCAGGGTCTCCGAGCAGTACTTC. It yields the protein CASSVGSRVSEQYF.

In its sample, this clonotype was seen a few times. This may stem from a read error, because a much larger clone lies one nucleotide away. V gene TRBV11-3 combines with J gene TRBJ2-3; 8 nucleotides match TRBD2. CDR1 is SGHNT, CDR2 YENEEA, per germline. The CDR3 runs to 14 residues. The CDR3 sequence: CASGGAVGGDTQYF. The CDR3 nucleotides read TGTGCTTCCGGGGGGGCCGTAGGAGGTGATACGCAGTATTTT.

There are many counts of this clonotype. The chain is built from TRBV6-1 and TRBJ1-4; D is unresolved. Germline V gives CDR1 MNHNS, CDR2 SASEGT. The CDR3 contains 14 residues. Trimming left V 7 bases short and J 5 bases short, with 14 bases between. The CDR3 region is CASTPSLGNEKLFF. CDR3 nucleotides: TGTGCCAGCACCCCGAGCCTCGGGAATGAAAAACTGTTTTTT.

This clonotype was counted at least ten times. The chain combines TRBV10-3 with TRBJ1-2; D gene uncertain. This CDR3 contains 16 residues. Germline V gene data show CDR1 as ENHRY and CDR2 as SYGVKD. Trimming removed 3 bases at V and 4 bases at J, with 18 bases between. CDR3 nucleotide sequence: TGTGCCATCAGTGACCAAAACAGTGCATGGAGCTATGGCTACACCTTC. Translated, it gives CAISDQNSAWSYGYTF.

Comment on this clonotype: This may be a read error: a much more frequent sequence differs by one nucleotide. The chain couples TRBV19 to TRBJ1-1, with 8 bases that match TRBD1. J was trimmed by 4 bases and V by 4 bases; bases with no gene match: 8. Germline V gives CDR1 LNHDA, CDR2 SQIVND (reference sequence). This CDR3 has 15 amino acids. CDR3 protein: CASSTRTGRATEAFF. CDR3 bases: TGTGCCAGTAGTACGCGGACAGGGAGGGCCACTGAAGCTTTCTTT. The full variable domain, its missing parts supplied by reference TRBV19 and TRBJ1-1, is DGGITQSPKYLFRKEGQNVTLSCEQNLNHDAMYWYRQDPGQGLRLIYYSQIVNDFQKGDIAEGYSVSREKKESFPLTVTSAQKNPTAFYLCASSTRTGRATEAFFGQGTRLTVV.

The table lists this clonotype with many counts. The rearrangement joins TRBV20-1 to TRBJ2-3; possibly TRBD2 for D (6 bases). Trimming stripped 0 bases from V and 6 bases from J, with 19 bases between. The CDR3 loop spans 16 amino acids. Germline CDR1 is DFQATT and CDR2 is SNEGSKA (reference sequence). CDR3 sequence reads: CSARDRWEDTRDTQYF. The CDR3 DNA follows: TGCAGTGCTAGAGATAGGTGGGAGGATACGAGGGATACGCAGTATTTT.

This clonotype was seen repeatedly, ten times or more. This sequence joins TRBV28 and TRBJ1-2, with unresolved D. Germline V gene sequence: CDR1 MDHEN, CDR2 SYDVKM. This CDR3 region has 16 residues. V was cut by 2 bases and J by 7 bases, with 20 bases left in between. The CDR3 is CASSLGMRVGSGGYTF. The CDR3 DNA reads TGTGCCAGCAGTTTAGGTATGCGTGTCGGGAGCGGTGGCTACACCTTC.

The gene calls are TRBV7-2 and TRBJ1-3, with D unresolved. Deletions cut 5 bases from V and 1 base from J, with 12 bases between. Germline V gives CDR1 SGHTA, CDR2 FQGNSA. The CDR3 consists of 15 residues. The CDR3 protein is CASSPFGGSGNTIYF. DNA of the CDR3: TGTGCCAGCAGCCCATTTGGTGGTTCTGGAAACACCATATATTTT.

This clonotype was counted ten times or more. The chain carries TRBV28 and TRBJ1-1; TRBD1 is a possible D gene (5 bases). V lost 9 bases, J lost 0 bases, and 11 bases lay in between. CDR1 and CDR2 from the germline V gene are MDHEN and SYDVKM. The CDR3 consists of 13 residues. The CDR3 protein is CASARALNTEAFF. DNA for the CDR3: TGTGCCAGTGCCAGGGCTCTGAACACTGAAGCTTTCTTT.

The chain is built from TRBV9 and TRBJ2-5, with 9 bases aligning to TRBD2. Germline assignment: CDR1 SGDLS and CDR2 YYNGEE. Trimming took 0 bases from V and 4 from J; bases not matched to a gene: 19. The CDR3 covers 20 residues. CDR3 loop: CASSVAPPGVAGVAGETQYF. CDR3 sequence (DNA): TGTGCCAGCAGCGTAGCTCCCCCCGGGGTAGCGGGAGTTGCGGGAGAGACCCAGTACTTC.

This clonotype was counted many times. This chain connects TRBV6-5 to TRBJ1-1; D is unresolved. Germline V gene sequence: CDR1 MNHEY, CDR2 SVGAGI. The ends were cut back, 1 base at V and 8 bases at J, with 14 bases in the middle. The CDR3 has 14 residues. CDR3 residues: CASSYLSGRTEAFF. The CDR3 nucleotides read TGTGCCAGCAGTTACTTATCGGGCAGGACCGAAGCTTTCTTT.

On this clonotype itself: A far larger clone lies a single base away; this is likely a read error. The chain couples TRBV11-2 to TRBJ2-7, with 8 bases identical to TRBD2. In germline, CDR1 is SGHAT, CDR2 FQNNGV. This CDR3 has 14 amino acids. Trimming removed 5 bases from V and 3 bases from J; junction bases left unmatched: 6. DNA of the CDR3: TGTGCCAGCAGCCGCCGGGAGGGAGGCTACGAGCAGTACTTC. Protein product: CASSRREGGYEQYF.